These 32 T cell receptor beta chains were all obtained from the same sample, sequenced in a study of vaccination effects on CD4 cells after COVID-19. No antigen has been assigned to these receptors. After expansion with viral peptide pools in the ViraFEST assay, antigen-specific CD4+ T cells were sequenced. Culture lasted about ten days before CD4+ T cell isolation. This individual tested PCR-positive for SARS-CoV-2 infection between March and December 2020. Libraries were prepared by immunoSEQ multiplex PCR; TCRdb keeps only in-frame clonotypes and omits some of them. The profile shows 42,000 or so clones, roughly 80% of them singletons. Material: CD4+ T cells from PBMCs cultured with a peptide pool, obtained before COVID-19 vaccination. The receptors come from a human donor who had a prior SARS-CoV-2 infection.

The CDR3 region is CASSLYWTVNTEAFF. CDR3 in DNA: TGTGCCAGCAGCTTGTATTGGACAGTGAACACTGAAGCTTTCTTT. V gene TRBV5-8 combines with J gene TRBJ1-1, with D possibly being TRBD1 (6 bases). Trimming removed 1 base from V and 0 bases from J, with 10 bases in between. CDR3 size: 15 residues. Per the germline V gene, CDR1 is SGHTS and CDR2 is YDEGEE.

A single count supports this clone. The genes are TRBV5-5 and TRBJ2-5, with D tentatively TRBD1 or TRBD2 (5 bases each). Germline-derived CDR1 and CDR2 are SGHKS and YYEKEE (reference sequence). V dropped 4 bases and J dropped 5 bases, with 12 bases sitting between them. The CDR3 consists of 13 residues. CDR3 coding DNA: TGTGCCAGCAGCCGTCCGTGGGGGGAGACCCAGTACTTC. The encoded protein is CASSRPWGETQYF.

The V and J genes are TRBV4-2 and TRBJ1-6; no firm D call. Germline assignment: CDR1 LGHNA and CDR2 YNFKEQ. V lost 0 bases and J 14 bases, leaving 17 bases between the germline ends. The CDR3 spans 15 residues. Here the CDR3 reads CASSQDWNPPGTLHF. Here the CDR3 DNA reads TGTGCCAGCAGCCAAGATTGGAATCCCCCGGGCACCCTCCACTTT.

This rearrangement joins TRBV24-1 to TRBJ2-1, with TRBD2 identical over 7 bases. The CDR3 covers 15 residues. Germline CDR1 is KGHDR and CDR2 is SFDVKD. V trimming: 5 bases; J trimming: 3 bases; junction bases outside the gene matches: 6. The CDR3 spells CATSGAGAGYNEQFF. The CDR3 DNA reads TGTGCCACCAGTGGGGCGGGAGCCGGCTACAATGAGCAGTTCTTC.

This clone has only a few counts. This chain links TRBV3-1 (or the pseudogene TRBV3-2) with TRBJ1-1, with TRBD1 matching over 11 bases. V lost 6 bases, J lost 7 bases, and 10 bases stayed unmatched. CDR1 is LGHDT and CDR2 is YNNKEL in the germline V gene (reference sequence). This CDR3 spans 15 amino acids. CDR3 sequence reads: CASRAQGQGGYEAFF. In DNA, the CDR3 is TGTGCCAGCAGAGCTCAGGGACAGGGGGGCTATGAAGCTTTCTTT.

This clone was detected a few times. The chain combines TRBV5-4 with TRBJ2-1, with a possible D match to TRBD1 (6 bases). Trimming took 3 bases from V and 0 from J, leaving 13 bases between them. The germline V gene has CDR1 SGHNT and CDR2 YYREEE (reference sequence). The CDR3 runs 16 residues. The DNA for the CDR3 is TGTGCCAGCAGCTCCCGAGGGGGAGACTCCTACAATGAGCAGTTCTTC. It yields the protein CASSSRGGDSYNEQFF.

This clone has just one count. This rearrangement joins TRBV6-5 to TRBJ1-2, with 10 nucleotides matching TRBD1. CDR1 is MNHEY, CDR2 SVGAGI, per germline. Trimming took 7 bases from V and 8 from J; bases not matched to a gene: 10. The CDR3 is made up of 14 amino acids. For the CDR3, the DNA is TGTGCCAGCACGCAAGACAGGGGGCTAAACGGCTACACCTTC. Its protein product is CASTQDRGLNGYTF.

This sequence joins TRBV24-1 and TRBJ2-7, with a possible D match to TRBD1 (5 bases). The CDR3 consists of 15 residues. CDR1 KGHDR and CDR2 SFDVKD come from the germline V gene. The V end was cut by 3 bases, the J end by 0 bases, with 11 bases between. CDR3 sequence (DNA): TGTGCCACCAGTGATCGACAGAACAGCTCCTACGAGCAGTACTTC. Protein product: CATSDRQNSSYEQYF.

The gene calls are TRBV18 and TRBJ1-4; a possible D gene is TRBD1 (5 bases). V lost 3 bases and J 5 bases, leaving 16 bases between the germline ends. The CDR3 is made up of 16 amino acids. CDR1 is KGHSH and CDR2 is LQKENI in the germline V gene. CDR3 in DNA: TGTGCCAGCTCACCTACCTTGGGACGGACAAATGAAAAACTGTTTTTT. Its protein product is CASSPTLGRTNEKLFF.

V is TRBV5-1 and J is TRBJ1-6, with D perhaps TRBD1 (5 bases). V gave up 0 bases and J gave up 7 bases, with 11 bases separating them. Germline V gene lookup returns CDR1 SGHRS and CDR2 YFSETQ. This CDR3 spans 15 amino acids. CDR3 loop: CASSLEWGGNSPLHF. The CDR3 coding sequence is TGCGCCAGCAGCTTGGAGTGGGGGGGAAATTCACCCCTCCACTTT.

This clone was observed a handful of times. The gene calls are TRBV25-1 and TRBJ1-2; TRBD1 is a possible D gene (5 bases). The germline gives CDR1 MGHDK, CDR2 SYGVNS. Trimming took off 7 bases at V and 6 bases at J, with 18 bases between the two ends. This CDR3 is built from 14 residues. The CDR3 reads CASIPSGQGHGYTF. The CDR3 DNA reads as TGTGCCAGCATCCCTTCGGGGCAGGGCCATGGCTACACCTTC.

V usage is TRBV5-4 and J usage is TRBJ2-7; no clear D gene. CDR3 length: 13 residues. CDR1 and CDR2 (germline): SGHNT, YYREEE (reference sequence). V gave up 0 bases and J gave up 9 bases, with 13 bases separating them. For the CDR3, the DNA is TGTGCCAGCAGCTTGGCCGCCACGAAAGGGCAGTACTTC. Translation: CASSLAATKGQYF. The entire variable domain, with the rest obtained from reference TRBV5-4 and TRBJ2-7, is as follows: ETGVTQSPTHLIKTRGQQVTLRCSSQSGHNTVSWYQQALGQGPQFIFQYYREEENGRGNFPPRFSGLQFPNYSSELNVNALELDDSALYLCASSLAATKGQYFGPGTRLTVT.

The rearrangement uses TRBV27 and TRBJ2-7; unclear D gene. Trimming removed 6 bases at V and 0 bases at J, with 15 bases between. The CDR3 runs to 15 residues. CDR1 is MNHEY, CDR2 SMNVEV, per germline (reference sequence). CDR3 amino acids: CASSSTARSSYEQYF. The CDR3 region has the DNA TGTGCCAGCAGCAGTACCGCCAGGAGCTCCTACGAGCAGTACTTC.

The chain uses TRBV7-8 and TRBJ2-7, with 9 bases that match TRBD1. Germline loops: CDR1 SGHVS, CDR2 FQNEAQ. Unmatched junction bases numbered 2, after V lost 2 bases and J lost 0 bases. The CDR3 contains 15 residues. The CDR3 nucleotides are TGTGCCAGCAGCTTAAGGGACAGGGTCTCCTACGAGCAGTACTTC. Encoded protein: CASSLRDRVSYEQYF.

CDR3 DNA: TGCGCCAGCAGCCCAGGACAGGGCGGCTATGGCTACACCTTC. Its protein is CASSPGQGGYGYTF. The chain carries TRBV5-1 and TRBJ1-2, with 8 bases aligning to TRBD1. There are 14 residues in the CDR3. With V trimmed by 4 bases and J by 4 bases, 6 bases remained unmatched. Germline CDR1 reads SGHRS; CDR2 reads YFSETQ.

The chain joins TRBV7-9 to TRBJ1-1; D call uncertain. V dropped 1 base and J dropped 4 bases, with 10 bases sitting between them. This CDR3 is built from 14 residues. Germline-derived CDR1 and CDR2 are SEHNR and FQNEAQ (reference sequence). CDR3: CASSLGGWGTEAFF. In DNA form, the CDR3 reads TGTGCCAGCAGCTTAGGAGGCTGGGGCACTGAAGCTTTCTTT.

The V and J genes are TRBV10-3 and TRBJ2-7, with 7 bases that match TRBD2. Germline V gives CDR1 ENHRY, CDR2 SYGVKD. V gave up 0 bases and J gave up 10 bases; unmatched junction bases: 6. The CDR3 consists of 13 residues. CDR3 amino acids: CAISESGGGKQYF. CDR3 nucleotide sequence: TGTGCCATCAGTGAGTCCGGCGGGGGTAAACAGTACTTC.

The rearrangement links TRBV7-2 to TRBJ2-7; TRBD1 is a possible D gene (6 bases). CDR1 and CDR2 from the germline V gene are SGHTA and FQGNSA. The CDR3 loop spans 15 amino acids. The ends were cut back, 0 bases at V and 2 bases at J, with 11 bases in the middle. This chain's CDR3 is CASSLARDIAYEQYF. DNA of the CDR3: TGTGCCAGCAGCTTAGCCCGGGACATAGCCTACGAGCAGTACTTC.

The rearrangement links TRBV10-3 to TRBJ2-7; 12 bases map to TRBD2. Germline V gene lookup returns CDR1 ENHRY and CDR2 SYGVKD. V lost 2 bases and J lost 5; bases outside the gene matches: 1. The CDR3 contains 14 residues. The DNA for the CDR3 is TGTGCCATCAGTGAGCGGACTAGCGGGGACGAGCAGTACTTC. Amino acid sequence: CAISERTSGDEQYF.

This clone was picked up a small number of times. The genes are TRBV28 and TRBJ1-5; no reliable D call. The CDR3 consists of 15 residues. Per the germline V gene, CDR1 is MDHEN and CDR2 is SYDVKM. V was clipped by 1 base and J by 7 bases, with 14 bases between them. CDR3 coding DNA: TGTGCCAGCAGTTTATCATTGGGCCCGGGGCAGCCCCAGCATTTT. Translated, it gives CASSLSLGPGQPQHF.

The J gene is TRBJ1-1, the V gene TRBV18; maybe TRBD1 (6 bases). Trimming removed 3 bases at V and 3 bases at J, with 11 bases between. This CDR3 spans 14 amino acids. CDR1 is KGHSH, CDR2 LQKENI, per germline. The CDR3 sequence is CASSPAQGYTEAFF. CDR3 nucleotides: TGTGCCAGCTCACCCGCCCAGGGGTACACTGAAGCTTTCTTT.

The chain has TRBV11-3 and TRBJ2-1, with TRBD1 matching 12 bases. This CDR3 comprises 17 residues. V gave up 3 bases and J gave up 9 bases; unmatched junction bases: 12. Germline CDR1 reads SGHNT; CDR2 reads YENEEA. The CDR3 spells CASSFSGQRDRGLEQFF. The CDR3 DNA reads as TGTGCCAGCAGCTTTAGCGGGCAACGGGACAGGGGGCTTGAGCAGTTCTTC.

CDR3 sequence reads: CASSLEPGLATGSSYNEQFF. Written as DNA, the CDR3 is TGTGCCAGCAGCTTAGAGCCGGGACTAGCGACCGGTAGCTCCTACAATGAGCAGTTCTTC. The V and J genes are TRBV11-3 and TRBJ2-1; 10 bases line up with TRBD2. This CDR3 spans 20 amino acids. Germline V gene sequence: CDR1 SGHNT, CDR2 YENEEA. Germline trimming cut 0 bases from V and 0 bases from J; bases unmatched to any gene: 11. Using reference TRBV11-3 and TRBJ2-1 for the parts outside the CDR3, the full variable domain is EAGVVQSPRYKIIEKKQPVAFWCNPISGHNTLYWYLQNLGQGPELLIRYENEEAVDDSQLPKDRFSAERLKGVDSTLKIQPAELGDSAVYLCASSLEPGLATGSSYNEQFFGPGTRLTVL.

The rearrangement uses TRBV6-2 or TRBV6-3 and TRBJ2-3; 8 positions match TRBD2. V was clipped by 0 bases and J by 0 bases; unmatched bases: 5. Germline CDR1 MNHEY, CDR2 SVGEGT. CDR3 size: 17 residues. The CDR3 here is CASSYSSAGVSTDTQYF. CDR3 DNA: TGTGCCAGCAGTTACTCGTCAGCGGGAGTGAGCACAGATACGCAGTATTTT.

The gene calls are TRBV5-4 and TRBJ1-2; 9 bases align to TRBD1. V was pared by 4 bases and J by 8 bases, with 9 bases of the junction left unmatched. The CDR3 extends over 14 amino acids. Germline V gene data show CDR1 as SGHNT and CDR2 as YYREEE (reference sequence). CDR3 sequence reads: CASSPLDRGDGYTF. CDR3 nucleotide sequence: TGTGCCAGCAGCCCCCTGGACAGGGGAGACGGCTACACCTTC.

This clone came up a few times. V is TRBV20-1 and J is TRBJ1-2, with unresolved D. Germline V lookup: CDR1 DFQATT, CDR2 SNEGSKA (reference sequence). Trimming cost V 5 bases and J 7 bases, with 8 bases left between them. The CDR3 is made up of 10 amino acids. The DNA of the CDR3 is TGCAGTGCTGGGATACGTGGCTACACCTTC. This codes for CSAGIRGYTF.

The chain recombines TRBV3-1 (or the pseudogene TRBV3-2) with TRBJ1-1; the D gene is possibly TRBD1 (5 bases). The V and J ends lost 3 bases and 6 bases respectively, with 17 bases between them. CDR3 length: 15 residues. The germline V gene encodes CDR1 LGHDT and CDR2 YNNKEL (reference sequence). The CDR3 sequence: CASSQFFSGTSEAFF. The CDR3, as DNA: TGTGCCAGCAGCCAGTTTTTCTCCGGGACTTCTGAAGCTTTCTTT.

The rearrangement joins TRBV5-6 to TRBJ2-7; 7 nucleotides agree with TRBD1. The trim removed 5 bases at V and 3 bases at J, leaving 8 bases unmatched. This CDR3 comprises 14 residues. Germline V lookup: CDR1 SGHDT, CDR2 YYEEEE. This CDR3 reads CASRFDRVSYEQYF. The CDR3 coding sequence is TGTGCCAGCAGGTTCGACAGGGTAAGCTACGAGCAGTACTTC.

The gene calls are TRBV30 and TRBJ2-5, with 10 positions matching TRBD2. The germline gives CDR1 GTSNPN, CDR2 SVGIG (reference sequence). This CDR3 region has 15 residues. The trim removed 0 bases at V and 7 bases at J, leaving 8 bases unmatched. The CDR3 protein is CAWSVLISGGGTQYF. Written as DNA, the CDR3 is TGTGCCTGGAGTGTACTCATCAGCGGGGGGGGGACCCAGTACTTC. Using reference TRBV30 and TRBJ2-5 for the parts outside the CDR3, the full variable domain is SQTIHQWPATLVQPVGSPLSLECTVEGTSNPNLYWYRQAAGRGLQLLFYSVGIGQISSEVPQNLSASRPQDRQFILSSKKLLLSDSGFYLCAWSVLISGGGTQYFGPGTRLLVL.

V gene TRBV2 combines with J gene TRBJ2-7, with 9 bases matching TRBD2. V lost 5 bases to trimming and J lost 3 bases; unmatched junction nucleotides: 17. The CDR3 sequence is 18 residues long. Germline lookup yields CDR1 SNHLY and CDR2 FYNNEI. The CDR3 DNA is TGTGCCAGCAGTTCGTGGGCTAGCGGGGAATTCGATCTCTACGAGCAGTACTTC. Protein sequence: CASSSWASGEFDLYEQYF.

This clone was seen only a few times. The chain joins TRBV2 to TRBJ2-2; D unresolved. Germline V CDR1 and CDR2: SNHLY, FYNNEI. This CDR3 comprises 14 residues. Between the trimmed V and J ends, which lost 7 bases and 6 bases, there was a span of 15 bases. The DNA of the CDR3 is TGTGCCAGCAAACCCGTCGCTTGGTCCGGGGAGCTGTTTTTT. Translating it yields CASKPVAWSGELFF.

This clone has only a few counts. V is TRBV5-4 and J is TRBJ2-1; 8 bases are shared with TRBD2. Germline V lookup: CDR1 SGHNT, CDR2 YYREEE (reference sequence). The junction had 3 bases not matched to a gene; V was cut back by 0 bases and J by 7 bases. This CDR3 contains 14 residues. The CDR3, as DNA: TGTGCCAGCAGCTTGGGCAGCGGGAGTAATGAGCAGTTCTTC. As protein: CASSLGSGSNEQFF.